The source of this T cell receptor (beta chain) is a study of cytomegalovirus exposure and HLA in healthy donors. For this clone: Its antigen is currently unknown.

The CDR3 covers 15 residues. Per germline, CDR1 LNHDA and CDR2 SQIVND (reference sequence). With V trimmed by 5 bases and J by 0 bases, 3 bases remained unmatched. Findings and caveats of the study: A later analysis found most CMV-associated TCR beta chains apparently HLA-restricted. As confirmed in vitro, three CMV-associated chains were specific for CMV antigens. HLA-A and HLA-B allele assignments for most subjects were reportedly predicted accurately using TCR beta sequences.

This PCR relied on a set of 60 Vbeta primers and 13 Jbeta primers. Generated by immunoSEQ multiplex PCR, the TCRdb table keeps only in-frame clones and is missing some. The table has about 160,000 clones, roughly 79% seen once. The chain couples TRBV19 to TRBJ2-7, with 11 bases that match TRBD1. The source of this sequence is a woman aged 50 to 60 in good health and CMV-seronegative. The sequenced sample consisted of PBMCs. The CDR3 region has the DNA TGTGCCAGTAGTCTGGGGACAGGGGGCTCCTACGAGCAGTACTTC. This gives the protein CASSLGTGGSYEQYF.